Listed below are T cell receptor beta chains from one sample, sequenced in a study of T-cell reconstitution after alpha-beta-depleted transplantation in children. MiXCR was run by TCRdb on the PCR reads, yielding one entry per CDR3 protein. The sample lists hundreds of thousands of distinct CDR3 sequences, approximately 30% occurring once. Source: PBMCs from the stem cell graft donor, taken from the stem cell graft. These receptors came from a human donor who donated a stem cell graft to a child with aplastic anemia. CDR3s include the opening cysteine and the closing phenylalanine or tryptophan. A D gene is named only where the DNA matches it firmly. Clone size is shown for a subset of rows, as once, few, many or a class of expanded clone.

TRBV5-1	TRBD2	TRBJ2-5	-	TGCGCCAGCAGCCTGGGACTAGCGGGAGGGTTTGAAGAGACCCAGTACTTC	CASSLGLAGGFEETQYF
TRBV7-9	-	TRBJ1-5	few	TGTGCCAGCAGCTTAGAGGGATCGGGCAGCAATCAGCCCCAGCATTTT	CASSLEGSGSNQPQHF
TRBV5-1	TRBD1	TRBJ2-5	few	TGCGCCAGCAGCACCTACTCGACAGGGTTCCAAGAGACCCAGTACTTC	CASSTYSTGFQETQYF
TRBV30	-	TRBJ2-5	-	TGTGCCTGGAGTGTAGGCGGGACGGTACAAGAGACCCAGTACTTC	CAWSVGGTVQETQYF
TRBV5-1	-	TRBJ2-6	-	TGCGCCAGCAGCTTTAACGGGGGTACCACTGGGGCCAACGTCCTGACTTTC	CASSFNGGTTGANVLTF
TRBV7-3	-	TRBJ2-1	-	TGTGCCAGCAGTGACCACGGGGGATATGAGCAGTTCTTC	CASSDHGGYEQFF
TRBV5-4	TRBD1	TRBJ2-1	few	TGTGCCAGCAGCGCCCCGGGACAGGCCGACGGTGAGCAGTTCTTC	CASSAPGQADGEQFF
TRBV15	-	TRBJ2-5	few	TGTGCCACCAGCAGACTCTTTCAGGGGAAAGAGACCCAGTATTTC	CATSRLFQGKETQYF
TRBV20-1	TRBD1	TRBJ2-1	-	TGCAGTGCTAGCAGGGACAGGGGCCGGGTGCAGTTCTTC	CSASRDRGRVQFF
TRBV5-1	TRBD1	TRBJ1-1	few	TGCGCCAGCCGTACCGGGACAGGGAACACTGAAGCTTTCTTT	CASRTGTGNTEAFF
TRBV20-1	-	TRBJ2-1	many	TGCAGTGCTACGGCTTTCGGGGTGGAACAAGCCCGCAGGCAGTTCTTC	CSATAFGVEQARRQFF
TRBV7-9	-	TRBJ1-4	medium-sized	TGTGCCAGCAGCTCCTATGGAATTAGAGGGAGGAATGAAAAACTGTTTTTT	CASSSYGIRGRNEKLFF
TRBV7-9	-	TRBJ1-1	-	TGTGCCAGCCTCAGAGCTACTGAAGCTTTCTTT	CASLRATEAFF
TRBV24-1	TRBD1	TRBJ1-5	-	TGTGCCACCAGTGATCGGGACAGGGGGCCTGGACAGCCCCAGCATTTT	CATSDRDRGPGQPQHF
TRBV20-1	-	TRBJ1-2	-	TGCAGTGCTGATAGGGGGGGGTCCTTGGCTGGCTACACCTTC	CSADRGGSLAGYTF
TRBV20-1	TRBD1	TRBJ1-2	-	TGCAGTGCACCCCAGGGGGCGGATGGCTACACCTTC	CSAPQGADGYTF
TRBV5-6	-	TRBJ1-5	many	TGTGCCAGCAGCTTAGGACAGACTAATCAGCCCCAGCATTTT	CASSLGQTNQPQHF
TRBV6-5	-	TRBJ2-5	few	TGTGCCAGCACCTCACCCGGGAGTTTTGCGACATTC	CASTSPGSFATF